The clone carrying this T cell receptor (beta chain) has just a few counts. Its cognate antigen is unknown. These data belong to a study of identical twins. The CDR3 runs 13 residues. Germline lookup yields CDR1 DFQATT and CDR2 SNEGSKA (reference sequence). The V and J ends lost 0 bases and 7 bases respectively, with 12 bases between them. TCRdb reprocessed the 5' RACE reads with MiXCR, giving one entry per CDR3 protein. This table has about 330,000 distinct CDR3 sequences, around 12% appearing once. Study-wide results and limits: Memory repertoires lacked the insertion deficit that abundant cord blood beta clonotypes showed. Excess twin sharing in beta out-of-frame sequences was weaker.

This same sample was also taken into another study, of yellow fever vaccine responses in identical twins.

This chain connects TRBV20-1 to TRBJ1-1; D is unresolved. Sequencing was performed on CD8+ T cells sorted from blood. The sequence came from a woman between 18 and 30 years old in good health. The CDR3 loop reads CSARDWRSFEAFF. The CDR3 bases are TGCAGTGCTAGAGATTGGAGGAGCTTTGAAGCTTTCTTT.